The rows below give T cell receptor beta chains drawn from one sample of a study of beta chain features in type 1 diabetes. Assay used: immunoSEQ multiplex PCR; TCRdb lists only in-frame clones, some missing. The table includes approximately 250,000 clones, 9.6% detected once. Source material: naive CD4+ T cells from blood. The receptors stem from a woman between 18 and 30 years old in good health. The CDR3 runs from the conserved cysteine through the conserved F or W. A D gene is named only where the DNA matches it firmly. For some rows the clone size is stated as once, few or many, or as a class when expanded; others skip it.

>TRBJ2-3|TRBV25-1|.|.
TGTGCCAGCAGTGAATGGGGCTCACATCCCTCAGATACGCAGTATTTT
CASSEWGSHPSDTQYF
>TRBJ1-1|TRBV5-1|.|.
TGCGCCAGCAGCTTGGGGTTCGCATCTCGGAGCACTGAAGCTTTCTTT
CASSLGFASRSTEAFF
>TRBJ1-2|TRBV6-5|.|few
TGTGCCAGCAGGCGACAAAACTGGGACTATGGCTACACCTTC
CASRRQNWDYGYTF
>TRBJ2-1|TRBV5-1|.|few
TGCGCCAGCACCCAGGGCAGGGTTAGGGGTGAGCAGTTCTTC
CASTQGRVRGEQFF
>TRBJ2-7|TRBV7-2|.|many
TGTGCCAGCAGCTTCGGTACGACTTTCGGGTACTTC
CASSFGTTFGYF
>TRBJ2-7|TRBV29-1|.|few
TGCAGCGTTGAACCGGGGGGCAAATACGAGCAGTACTTC
CSVEPGGKYEQYF
>TRBJ1-1|TRBV30|.|.
TGTGCCTGGAGTGTGGCCACGGGGAACACTGAAGCTTTCTTT
CAWSVATGNTEAFF
>TRBJ2-3|TRBV9|TRBD2|few
TGTGCCAGCAGCGTAGACCCTAGCGGGGGACCCACAGATACGCAGTATTTT
CASSVDPSGGPTDTQYF
>TRBJ2-5|TRBV11-3|.|few
TGTGCCAGCAGCCCGGGGGTCGGGCAAGAGACCCAGTACTTC
CASSPGVGQETQYF
>TRBJ2-3|TRBV9|.|few
TGTGCCAGCAGCGCCCTTACCGGCGGGCAAGGGACGCAGTATTTT
CASSALTGGQGTQYF
>TRBJ2-5|TRBV25-1|.|.
TGTGCCAGCAGTTTCGGGGAGACCCAGTACTTC
CASSFGETQYF
>TRBJ1-2|TRBV30|TRBD1|few
TGTGCCTGGAGGGGAGTCCTCCGGGACAGGGGTGGAGGCTACACCTTC
CAWRGVLRDRGGGYTF
>TRBJ2-7|TRBV7-3|.|few
TGTGCCAGCAGCTTAGTACCGGGCTCCTACGAGCAGTACTTC
CASSLVPGSYEQYF
>TRBJ2-7|TRBV5-1|.|few
TGCGCCAGCAGCTTGAGGGGCTACGAGCAGTACTTC
CASSLRGYEQYF
>TRBJ1-1|TRBV6-1|TRBD1|.
TGTGCCAGCAGTTTACAGGGGGCGGACACTGAAGCTTTCTTT
CASSLQGADTEAFF
>TRBJ2-2|TRBV19|.|few
TGTGCCAGTAGTATTCTTCCAGGGGTGAACACCGGGGAGCTGTTTTTT
CASSILPGVNTGELFF
>TRBJ2-1|TRBV5-1|.|few
TGCGCCAGCACCCTGCTCGGACAGTCCTACAATGAGCAGTTCTTC
CASTLLGQSYNEQFF
>TRBJ2-3|TRBV4-1|.|.
TGCGCCAGCAGCCCAATCGGAGCCACAGATACGCAGTATTTT
CASSPIGATDTQYF
>TRBJ1-1|TRBV6-1|TRBD1|.
TGTGCCAGCATTCGGGCAGGGGGGACGTACACTGAAGCTTTCTTT
CASIRAGGTYTEAFF
>TRBJ1-5|TRBV7-2|.|few
TGTGCCAGCAGCGGACAGTGGCGACAGCCCCAGCATTTT
CASSGQWRQPQHF
>TRBJ2-7|TRBV2|TRBD2|few
TGTGCCAGCAGTGAATCTAGCGGGAGCTCCTACGAGCAGTACTTC
CASSESSGSSYEQYF
>TRBJ1-2|TRBV27|.|few
TGTGCCAGCAGTGGGGTATACGGGGTCTATGGCTACACCTTC
CASSGVYGVYGYTF
>TRBJ1-1|TRBV11-2|.|.
TGTGCCAGCAGCTTAGGGGGCAGAACAGTCATCCGAGCTTTCTTT
CASSLGGRTVIRAFF
>TRBJ1-2|TRBV29-1|.|.
TGCAGCGTTGGGGGGGTTAGCTATGGCTACACCTTC
CSVGGVSYGYTF
>TRBJ1-6|TRBV6-5|.|.
TGTGCCAGCAACGGACAGTATAATTCACCCCTCCACTTT
CASNGQYNSPLHF
>TRBJ2-1|TRBV9|TRBD2|few
TGTGCCAGCAGCGATTTAGCGGGAGGGCCTGTTGTGTTCTTC
CASSDLAGGPVVFF
>TRBJ1-2|TRBV5-1|TRBD1|few
TGCGCCAGCAGCCCAGGGACAGGGATCTATGGCTACACCTTC
CASSPGTGIYGYTF
>TRBJ2-3|TRBV14|TRBD2|.
TGTGCCAGCAGCCAAGGCGGGAGAGGCACAGATACGCAGTATTTT
CASSQGGRGTDTQYF
>TRBJ1-2|TRBV5-1|.|few
TGCGCCAGCAGCTTGCTGAACTGGGGGCAGCAAGGCTACACCTTC
CASSLLNWGQQGYTF
>TRBJ2-2|TRBV2|TRBD2|few
TGTGCCAGCAGTGGGGTCCCGACTAGCGGGAGAATGACCGGGGAGCTGTTTTTT
CASSGVPTSGRMTGELFF
>TRBJ2-7|TRBV19|TRBD2|.
TGTGCCAGTAGTGGTGAGACTAGCGACGAGCAGTACTTC
CASSGETSDEQYF
>TRBJ2-3|TRBV4-1|TRBD2|many
TGCGCCAGCAGCCAACCGGTAGCGGGGCCGAGCACAGATACGCAGTATTTT
CASSQPVAGPSTDTQYF
>TRBJ2-1|TRBV5-1|TRBD1|.
TGCGCCAGCACAACAACGGACAGGGTGGTACGCAATGAGCAGTTCTTC
CASTTTDRVVRNEQFF
>TRBJ2-1|TRBV5-4|TRBD1|.
TGTGCCAGCAGTCGCCGACAGGGGAACTCCTACAATGAGCAGTTCTTC
CASSRRQGNSYNEQFF
>TRBJ1-5|TRBV4-2|.|few
TGTGCCAGCAGCCCGCGGGACGGAGATAATCAGCCCCAGCATTTT
CASSPRDGDNQPQHF
>TRBJ2-5|TRBV5-1|.|.
TGCGCCAGCAGCTTCGGGAACCAAGAGACCCAGTACTTC
CASSFGNQETQYF
>TRBJ1-3|TRBV18|.|.
TGTGCCAGCTCAGACAGCCTCGGAAACACCATATATTTT
CASSDSLGNTIYF
>TRBJ2-2|TRBV5-4|.|.
TGTGCCAGCAGCTTCGGTGGTCAGGGGAAGGGCGGGGAGCTGTTTTTT
CASSFGGQGKGGELFF
>TRBJ1-2|TRBV5-4|.|few
TGTGCCAGCAGCCCCCAGGGACTCTATGGCTACACCTTC
CASSPQGLYGYTF
>TRBJ2-1|TRBV5-1|TRBD2|.
TGCGCCAGCAGCTCAAGGACTAGCGGATTCTACAATGAGCAGTTCTTC
CASSSRTSGFYNEQFF
>TRBJ2-5|TRBV19|.|.
TGTGCCAGTAGACCATCAGGGACTCAAGAGACCCAGTACTTC
CASRPSGTQETQYF
>TRBJ1-2|TRBV6-1|TRBD1|few
TGTGCCAGCAGACGGGACAGGGAGAGCTATGGCTACACCTTC
CASRRDRESYGYTF
>TRBJ2-1|TRBV10-1|TRBD2|few
TGCGCCAGCAGTGAGTTGCGGGAGTCGGTCCAGTTCTTC
CASSELRESVQFF
>TRBJ1-1|TRBV5-1|TRBD1|few
TGCGCCAGCAGCGGAAACAGGGGGAACACTGAAGCTTTCTTT
CASSGNRGNTEAFF
>TRBJ2-3|TRBV5-4|.|few
TGTGCCAGCAGCTCGGCCGGGACTCCCACAAGAGATACGCAGTATTTT
CASSSAGTPTRDTQYF
>TRBJ1-1|TRBV19|TRBD1|.
TGTGCCAGCGGATGGGGGACAGGGGGTGTGAACACTGAAGCTTTCTTT
CASGWGTGGVNTEAFF
>TRBJ2-1|TRBV5-1|TRBD2|few
TGCGCCAGCAGTCCTGTAGCGGGGAGCTCCTACAATGAGCAGTTCTTC
CASSPVAGSSYNEQFF
>TRBJ2-4|TRBV21-1|.|.
TGTGCCAGCCGGGGTCGGCGGAACATTCAGTACTTC
CASRGRRNIQYF
>TRBJ2-7|TRBV29-1|.|many
TGCAGCGTCGTACAGGGCGCCGAGCAGTACTTC
CSVVQGAEQYF
>TRBJ2-3|TRBV6-1|TRBD1|.
TGTGCCAGCAGAGGACAGGGCGCAGATACGCAGTATTTT
CASRGQGADTQYF
>TRBJ1-2|TRBV30|.|.
TGTGCCTGGAGTGTAACCCCGGGACTCGAGGGCTACACCTTC
CAWSVTPGLEGYTF
>TRBJ1-2|TRBV9|TRBD1|.
TGTGCCAGCAGCGTAGCTGGAACAGGGGCGCACTATGGCTACACCTTC
CASSVAGTGAHYGYTF
>TRBJ1-6|TRBV7-2|.|.
TGTGCCAGCAGCTTGGAGGGGAATCCACCCCTCCACTTT
CASSLEGNPPLHF
>TRBJ1-2|TRBV29-1|.|few
TGCAGCGTTGAAGGGGAGTGGGGCTACACCTTC
CSVEGEWGYTF
>TRBJ2-5|TRBV5-1|.|few
TGCGCCAGCAGCTTGTTCGACAGTAGGGCAGAGACCCAGTACTTC
CASSLFDSRAETQYF
>TRBJ1-2|TRBV19|TRBD1|few
TGTGCCAGTAGGGAACAGGGGAGGAATGGCTACACCTTC
CASREQGRNGYTF
>TRBJ1-2|TRBV27|.|few
TGTGCCAGCAGTCCATACCTCAGCCTAGGGGAGGATGGCTACACCTTC
CASSPYLSLGEDGYTF